The clone carrying this T cell receptor (beta chain) was counted at least ten times. Diagnoses were established using clinical symptoms, serum thyroxine and TRAb, thyroid ultrasound and orbital computed tomography. Amplification targeted TCR beta CDR3 regions from RNA transcripts. The study used the HTBI primer set for a first-round RT-PCR of the TCR CDR3. TCRdb processed the multiplex PCR reads anew with MiXCR; each CDR3 protein has one entry. Altogether 600,000 or so distinct CDR3 sequences are present, approximately 14% being singletons, with the ten largest covering about 12%. This sample was included in a study of T cells in Graves' hyperthyroidism and ophthalmopathy. The V end lost 0 bases, the J end lost 10 bases, and 9 bases lay between the germline ends. Germline CDR1 reads KGHSH; CDR2 reads LQKENI. This CDR3 spans 12 amino acids.

Specimen: blood. The V call is TRBV18, the J call TRBJ1-1; unclear D gene. The TCR comes from a woman in her forties or fifties with Graves' ophthalmopathy. The DNA of the CDR3 is TGTGCCAGCTCACCACCGAATAAAATAGCTTTCTTT. Amino acids: CASSPPNKIAFF.